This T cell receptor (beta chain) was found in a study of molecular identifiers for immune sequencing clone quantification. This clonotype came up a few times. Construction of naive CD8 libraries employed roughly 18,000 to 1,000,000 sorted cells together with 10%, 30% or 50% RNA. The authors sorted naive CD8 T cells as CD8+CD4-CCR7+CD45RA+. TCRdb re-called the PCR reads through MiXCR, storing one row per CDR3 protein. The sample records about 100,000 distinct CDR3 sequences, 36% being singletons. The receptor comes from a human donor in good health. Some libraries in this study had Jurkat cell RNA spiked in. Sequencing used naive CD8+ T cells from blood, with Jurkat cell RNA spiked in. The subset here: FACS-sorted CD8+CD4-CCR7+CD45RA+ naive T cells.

CDR3 DNA sequence: TGTGCCAGCAGCCAAGAATCACAGGGTCTAGAGACCCAGTACTTC. This codes for CASSQESQGLETQYF. This sequence joins TRBV3-1 and TRBJ2-5; TRBD1 might be the D (6 bases). Trimming pared 0 bases from V and 4 bases from J, leaving 12 bases between. The CDR3 spans 15 residues. Germline V lookup: CDR1 LGHDT, CDR2 YNNKEL (reference sequence).